This T cell receptor (beta chain) derives from a study of memory CD4+ T cells and cytomegalovirus serostatus. Study overall: Healthy Belgian adult donors included about 10 CMV-positive and some 25 CMV-negative people.

TCRdb's copy holds only in-frame clones and misses some; the assay was immunoSEQ multiplex PCR. The sample yields tens of thousands of clones, around four fifths seen once. The sort gate was single viable CD3+CD4+CD8-CD45RO+ cells for memory CD4+ T cells. Serostatus was set by detecting CMV pp150, pp28, p38, p52 IgG. Overall study findings and caveats: Each of 67 CMV-associated TCRbeta sequences occurred in one to five individuals. CMV serostatus prediction reached median AUC about 0.96, or 0.93 with US-trained model.

Notes on this clone: Antigen specificity is unknown.

CDR3 size: 13 residues. Trimming shortened V by 4 bases and J by 4 bases, and 10 bases separated the two germline ends. Germline CDR1 and CDR2: LNHDA and SQIVND (reference sequence). The genes are TRBV19 and TRBJ2-5; perhaps TRBD1 as D (6 bases). This clonotype was obtained from an adult in good health and CMV-seropositive. The sample consisted of memory CD4+ T cells from blood. The chain's CDR3 is CASSTQGGETQYF. The CDR3 DNA sequence: TGTGCCAGTAGTACACAGGGTGGAGAGACCCAGTACTTC.